This entry concerns a single T cell receptor (beta chain). Its matching antigen is unknown. The sample's time point: pre-sensitization, week 0. The treatment is: therapeutic diphenylcyclopropenone sensitization with weekly scalp DPC. The data derive from a study of human T cells and chemical hapten exposure. The wider study: Across samples, TCR yields varied, mostly owing to small differences in pooled library volumes.

Study-wide results and limits: TCRs at high frequency, those above 1 in 1000, did not change with DPC sensitization. Compared with pre-sensitization or healthy control sets, expanded TCRs clustered more.

Individual cDNA molecules each carried unique molecular identifiers attached by the library. TCRdb analysed the RACE reads with MiXCR anew, one entry per CDR3 protein. Of under 300,000 distinct CDR3 sequences detected, 7.7% appear once; the ten largest clones hold roughly 1.2%. The length of the CDR3 is 17 residues. Per germline, CDR1 MDHEN and CDR2 SYDVKM. The germline V and J ends were trimmed by 6 bases and 0 bases, with 18 bases remaining between them. Sequences were derived from whole blood, sampled in connection with sensitization to the hapten diphenylcyclopropenone (DPC). The receptor's source is a man aged 18 to 35 with alopecia areata. Some clones in this sample may be carry-over from other donors' samples. V and J are TRBV28 and TRBJ2-4; either TRBD1 or TRBD2 may supply D (5 bases each). The CDR3 nucleotides read TGTGCCAGCAGCCCCACGGGGCAGATTCTAGCCAAAAACATTCAGTACTTC. Translation: CASSPTGQILAKNIQYF.